This T cell receptor beta chain comes out of a study of blood T cell repertoires in COVID-19. In the study overall: The United States, Italy and Spain were the sources of the acute and convalescent COVID-19 samples. Sources were T cells, B-cell-depleted T cells, or PBMCs; the material itself was cDNA or gDNA.

Per the authors' pipeline: Estimation of nucleated cell counts was performed using reference gene primer amplification. Sequencing used immunoSEQ multiplex PCR; TCRdb keeps in-frame clones, though not all of them. The DNA was the basis for D and trimming; V, J and clone size are from that table. This table has over 200,000 clones, approximately 91% appearing once. Germline assignment: CDR1 KGHSH and CDR2 LQKENI. CDR3 length: 15 amino acids. Trimming stripped 6 bases from V and 0 bases from J, with 9 bases between. Material: peripheral blood. The genes are TRBV18 and TRBJ2-6; D is perhaps TRBD2 (5 bases). The clonotype comes from a woman aged 40 to 50 with acute or convalescent COVID-19. The CDR3 sequence is CASSRGNSGANVLTF. The CDR3 bases are TGTGCCAGCTCTCGAGGGAACTCTGGGGCCAACGTCCTGACTTTC.